This T cell receptor beta chain was sequenced for a study of post-analysis software for immune sequencing data. On the study more broadly: Multiple sclerosis in the patients followed relapsing-remitting, secondary progressive and progressive-relapsing courses.

The TCR beta cDNA libraries contained unique molecular identifiers. Each batch of 1 to 10 million T cells produced some 450,000 cDNA molecules. TCRdb analysed the PCR reads with MiXCR anew, one entry per CDR3 protein. The sample yields 430,000 or so distinct CDR3 sequences, approximately 38% seen once. For this clonotype: Its target is not known. Its ends do not fully match the called genes, so a read error is possible.

Whole-study findings and limits: Controls had significantly higher normalized Chao1 diversity than multiple sclerosis patients.

The sample consisted of blood. The receptor was derived from a girl aged 2 to 10 with multiple sclerosis.

The CDR3 region has the DNA TGTGCCAGCAGCGCGCCACTAGCAAATGAGCGGTTCTTC. Protein: CASSAPLANERFF. This chain joins TRBV7-9 and TRBJ2-1, with a weak D call TRBD2 (6 bases). The CDR3 covers 13 residues. Germline V CDR1 and CDR2: SEHNR, FQNEAQ (reference sequence).